These 4 T cell receptor beta chains were all obtained from the same sample, sequenced in a study of T cell responses to AZD1222 COVID-19 vaccine. Generated by immunoSEQ multiplex PCR, the TCRdb table keeps only in-frame clones and is missing some. The table lists roughly 81,000 clones, approximately 86% of them singletons. The sample was peripheral blood, taken on day 0 of AZD1222 vaccination. These receptors all stem from an adult in good health.

The CDR3 bases are TGTGCCAGCAGTCTAGCTTTGGGGAATCAGCCCCAGCATTTT. Translating it yields CASSLALGNQPQHF. The rearrangement uses TRBV28 and TRBJ1-5; no clear D. The CDR3 is made up of 14 amino acids. V was clipped by 5 bases and J by 4 bases, with 12 bases between them. The germline CDR1 and CDR2 sequences are MDHEN and SYDVKM.

This clone was seen a few times. The chain uses TRBV28 and TRBJ2-5; D may correspond to TRBD1 or TRBD2 (5 bases each). Germline V gene sequence: CDR1 MDHEN, CDR2 SYDVKM. Trimming shortened V by 6 bases and J by 3 bases, and 17 bases separated the two germline ends. The CDR3 totals 15 residues. Here the CDR3 DNA reads TGTGCCAGCAGCACACTACGGGACGGAGAAGAGACCCAGTACTTC. Translated, it gives CASSTLRDGEETQYF.

This clone was seen a few times. V and J are TRBV3-1 (or the pseudogene TRBV3-2) and TRBJ1-6; D remains unclear. Per the germline V gene, CDR1 is LGHDT and CDR2 is YNNKEL (reference sequence). Trimming took off 1 base at V and 8 bases at J, with 12 bases between the two ends. The CDR3 is 15 residues long. The CDR3 region is CASSQVGTADSPLHF. CDR3 DNA sequence: TGTGCCAGCAGCCAAGTAGGTACGGCGGATTCACCCCTCCACTTT.

Only a few counts were recorded for this clone. V usage is TRBV19 and J usage is TRBJ1-3; no clear D gene. CDR1 and CDR2 from the germline V gene are LNHDA and SQIVND (reference sequence). The CDR3 has 10 residues. CDR3 in amino acids: CGSSGNTIYF. CDR3 nucleotide sequence: TGTGGGAGCTCTGGAAACACCATATATTTT.